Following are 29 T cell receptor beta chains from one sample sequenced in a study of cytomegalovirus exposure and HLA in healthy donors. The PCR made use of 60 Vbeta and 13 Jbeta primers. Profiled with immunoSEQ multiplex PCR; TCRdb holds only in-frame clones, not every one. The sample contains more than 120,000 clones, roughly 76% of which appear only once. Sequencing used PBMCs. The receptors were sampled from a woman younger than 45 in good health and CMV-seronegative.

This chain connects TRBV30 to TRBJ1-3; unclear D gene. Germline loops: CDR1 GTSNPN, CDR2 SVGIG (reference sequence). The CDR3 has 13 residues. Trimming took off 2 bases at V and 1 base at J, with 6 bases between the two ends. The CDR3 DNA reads TGTGCCTGGAGTACATGGTCTGGAAACACCATATATTTT. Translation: CAWSTWSGNTIYF.

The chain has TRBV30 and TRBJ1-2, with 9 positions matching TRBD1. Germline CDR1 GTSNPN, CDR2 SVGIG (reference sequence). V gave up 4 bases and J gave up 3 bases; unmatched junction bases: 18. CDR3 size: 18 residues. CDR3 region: CAWTVTGTGSGIDYGYTF. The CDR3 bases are TGTGCCTGGACTGTGACCGGGACAGGGAGCGGGATAGACTATGGCTACACCTTC.

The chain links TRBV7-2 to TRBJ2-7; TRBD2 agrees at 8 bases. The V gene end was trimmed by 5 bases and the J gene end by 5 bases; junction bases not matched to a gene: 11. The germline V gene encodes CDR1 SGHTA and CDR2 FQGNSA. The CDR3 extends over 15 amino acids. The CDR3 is CASSPRPGTRDEQYF. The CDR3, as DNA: TGTGCCAGCAGCCCACGTCCCGGGACTAGGGACGAGCAGTACTTC.

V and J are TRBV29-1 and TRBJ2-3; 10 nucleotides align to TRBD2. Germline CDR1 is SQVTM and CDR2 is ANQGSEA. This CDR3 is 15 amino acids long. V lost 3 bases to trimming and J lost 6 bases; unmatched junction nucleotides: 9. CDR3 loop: CSVDWPSGRGDTQYF. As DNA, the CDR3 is TGCAGCGTTGACTGGCCTAGCGGGAGAGGGGATACGCAGTATTTT.

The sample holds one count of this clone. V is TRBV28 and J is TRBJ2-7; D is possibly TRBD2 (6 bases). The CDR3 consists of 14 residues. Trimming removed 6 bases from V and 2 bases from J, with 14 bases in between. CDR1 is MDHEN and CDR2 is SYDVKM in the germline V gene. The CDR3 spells CASREGFGTYEQYF. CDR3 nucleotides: TGTGCCAGCAGGGAGGGGTTCGGCACCTACGAGCAGTACTTC.

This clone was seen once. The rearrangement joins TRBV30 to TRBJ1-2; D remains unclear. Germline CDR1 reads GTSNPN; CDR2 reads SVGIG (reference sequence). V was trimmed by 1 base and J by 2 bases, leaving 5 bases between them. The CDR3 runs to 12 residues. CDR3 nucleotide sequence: TGTGCCTGGAGTGCAGGAAACTATGGCTACACCTTC. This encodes CAWSAGNYGYTF.

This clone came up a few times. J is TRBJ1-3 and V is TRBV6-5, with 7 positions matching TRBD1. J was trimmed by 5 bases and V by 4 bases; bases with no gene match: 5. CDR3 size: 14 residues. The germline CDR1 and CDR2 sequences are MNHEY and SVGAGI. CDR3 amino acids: CASSSLQGRNTIYF. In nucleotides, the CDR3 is TGTGCCAGCAGTTCCCTACAGGGGAGAAACACCATATATTTT.

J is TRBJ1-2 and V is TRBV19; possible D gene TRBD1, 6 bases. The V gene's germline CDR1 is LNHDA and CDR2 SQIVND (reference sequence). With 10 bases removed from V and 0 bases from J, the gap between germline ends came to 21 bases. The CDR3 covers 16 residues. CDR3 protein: CATRNHGGQANYGYTF. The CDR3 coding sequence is TGTGCCACAAGAAATCACGGGGGGCAGGCTAACTATGGCTACACCTTC.

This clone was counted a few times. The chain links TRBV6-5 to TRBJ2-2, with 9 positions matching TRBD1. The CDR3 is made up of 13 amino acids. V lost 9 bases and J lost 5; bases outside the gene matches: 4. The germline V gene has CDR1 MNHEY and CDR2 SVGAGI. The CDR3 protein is CASGQGPTGELFF. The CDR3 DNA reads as TGTGCCAGTGGACAGGGGCCAACCGGGGAGCTGTTTTTT.

The CDR3, as DNA: TGTGCCAGCAGCTCGCTGGGACAGGGGGCTTCTGAAAAACTGTTTTTT. Translating it yields CASSSLGQGASEKLFF. The rearrangement uses TRBV5-5 and TRBJ1-4, with 12 positions matching TRBD1. The CDR3 is made up of 16 amino acids. The V and J ends lost 3 bases and 7 bases, in that order; junction bases with no gene match: 7. Germline CDR1 reads SGHKS; CDR2 reads YYEKEE (reference sequence).

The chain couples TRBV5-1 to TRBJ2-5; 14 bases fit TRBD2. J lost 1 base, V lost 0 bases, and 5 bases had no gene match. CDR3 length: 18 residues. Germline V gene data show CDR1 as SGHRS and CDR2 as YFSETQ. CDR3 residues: CASSLAGLAGAPQETQYF. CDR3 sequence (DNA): TGCGCCAGCAGCTTGGCGGGACTAGCGGGGGCCCCCCAAGAGACCCAGTACTTC.

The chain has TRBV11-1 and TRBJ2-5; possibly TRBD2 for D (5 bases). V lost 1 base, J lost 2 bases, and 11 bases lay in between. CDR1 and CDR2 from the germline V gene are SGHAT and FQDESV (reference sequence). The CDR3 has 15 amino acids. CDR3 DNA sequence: TGTGCCAGCAGCTTAGTAGGTCGGGGTCAAGAGACCCAGTACTTC. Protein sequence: CASSLVGRGQETQYF.

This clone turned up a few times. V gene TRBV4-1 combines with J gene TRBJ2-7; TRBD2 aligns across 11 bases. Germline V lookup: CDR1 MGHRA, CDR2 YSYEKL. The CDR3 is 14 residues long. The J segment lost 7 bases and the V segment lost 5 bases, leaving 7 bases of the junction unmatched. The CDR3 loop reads CASSSLAGGREQYF. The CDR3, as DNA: TGCGCCAGCAGCTCTCTAGCGGGAGGACGTGAGCAGTACTTC.

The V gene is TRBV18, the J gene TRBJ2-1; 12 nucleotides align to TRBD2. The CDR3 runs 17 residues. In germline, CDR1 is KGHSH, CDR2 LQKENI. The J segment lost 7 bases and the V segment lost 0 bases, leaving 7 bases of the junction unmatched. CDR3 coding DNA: TGTGCCAGCTCACCACCGGTGACTAGCGGGAGTGGGAATGAGCAGTTCTTC. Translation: CASSPPVTSGSGNEQFF.

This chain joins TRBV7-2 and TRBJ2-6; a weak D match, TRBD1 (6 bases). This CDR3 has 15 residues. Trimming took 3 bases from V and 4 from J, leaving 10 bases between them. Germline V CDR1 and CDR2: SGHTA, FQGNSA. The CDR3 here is CASSFTGYGANVLTF. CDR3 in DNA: TGTGCCAGCAGCTTTACAGGGTACGGGGCCAACGTCCTGACTTTC.

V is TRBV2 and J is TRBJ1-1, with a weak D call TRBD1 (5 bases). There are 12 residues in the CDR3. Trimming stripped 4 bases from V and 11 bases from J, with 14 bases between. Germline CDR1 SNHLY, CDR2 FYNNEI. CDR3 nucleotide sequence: TGTGCCAGCAGTGGGACGGAGGGGCGGGCTTTCTTT. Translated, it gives CASSGTEGRAFF.

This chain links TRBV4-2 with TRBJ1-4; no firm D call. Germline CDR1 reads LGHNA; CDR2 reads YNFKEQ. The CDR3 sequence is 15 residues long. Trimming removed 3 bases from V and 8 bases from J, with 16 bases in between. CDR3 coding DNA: TGTGCCAGCAGCCAGCCTGGCGGAGTGACGGAAAAACTGTTTTTT. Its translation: CASSQPGGVTEKLFF.

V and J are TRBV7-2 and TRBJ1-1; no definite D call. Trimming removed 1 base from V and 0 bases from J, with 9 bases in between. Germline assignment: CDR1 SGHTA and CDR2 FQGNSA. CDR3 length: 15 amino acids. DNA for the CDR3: TGTGCCAGCAGCTTAGGAGTGAACTTGAACACTGAAGCTTTCTTT. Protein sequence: CASSLGVNLNTEAFF.

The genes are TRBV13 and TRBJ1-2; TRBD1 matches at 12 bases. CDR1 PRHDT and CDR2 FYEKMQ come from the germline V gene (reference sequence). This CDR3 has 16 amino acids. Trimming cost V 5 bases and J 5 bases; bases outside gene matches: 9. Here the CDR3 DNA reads TGTGCCAGCAGCCCCCGGGGACAGGGGGCAAGGTATGGCTACACCTTC. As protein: CASSPRGQGARYGYTF.

The CDR3 region has the DNA TGTGCCAGCAGCTTAGGGACAGCGAACACTGAAGCTTTCTTT. Encoded protein: CASSLGTANTEAFF. The genes are TRBV7-9 and TRBJ1-1; D might be TRBD1 (6 bases). Germline-derived CDR1 and CDR2 are SEHNR and FQNEAQ (reference sequence). The length of the CDR3 is 14 residues. Deletions cut 1 base from V and 1 base from J, with 7 bases between.

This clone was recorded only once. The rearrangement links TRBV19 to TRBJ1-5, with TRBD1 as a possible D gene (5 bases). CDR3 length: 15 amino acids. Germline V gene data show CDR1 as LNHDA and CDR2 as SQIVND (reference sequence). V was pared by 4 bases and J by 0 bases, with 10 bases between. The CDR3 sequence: CASSSTGNSNQPQHF. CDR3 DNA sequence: TGTGCCAGTAGTAGCACAGGCAATAGCAATCAGCCCCAGCATTTT.

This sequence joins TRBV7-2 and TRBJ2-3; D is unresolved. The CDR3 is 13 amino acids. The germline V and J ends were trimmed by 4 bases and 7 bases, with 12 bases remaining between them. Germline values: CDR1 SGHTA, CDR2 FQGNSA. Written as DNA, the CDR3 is TGTGCCAGCAGCTCAGACAACGGAAATACGCAGTATTTT. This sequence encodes CASSSDNGNTQYF. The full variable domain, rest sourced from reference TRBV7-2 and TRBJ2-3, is GAGVSQSPSNKVTEKGKDVELRCDPISGHTALYWYRQSLGQGLEFLIYFQGNSAPDKSGLPSDRFSAERTGGSVSTLTIQRTQQEDSAVYLCASSSDNGNTQYFGPGTRLTVL.

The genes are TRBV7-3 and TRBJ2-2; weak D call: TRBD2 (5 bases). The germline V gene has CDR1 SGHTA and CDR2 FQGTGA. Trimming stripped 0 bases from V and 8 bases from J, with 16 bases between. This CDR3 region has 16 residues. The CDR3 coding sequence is TGTGCCAGCAGCTTAACGAGCGGTGTCGGTGCGGGGGAGCTGTTTTTT. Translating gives CASSLTSGVGAGELFF.

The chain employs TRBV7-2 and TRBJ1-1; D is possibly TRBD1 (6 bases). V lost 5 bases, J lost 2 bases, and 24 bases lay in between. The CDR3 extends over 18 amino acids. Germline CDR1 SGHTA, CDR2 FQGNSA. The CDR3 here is CASSVNPGTSMSNTEAFF. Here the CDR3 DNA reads TGTGCCAGCAGCGTGAACCCCGGGACATCGATGTCCAACACTGAAGCTTTCTTT.

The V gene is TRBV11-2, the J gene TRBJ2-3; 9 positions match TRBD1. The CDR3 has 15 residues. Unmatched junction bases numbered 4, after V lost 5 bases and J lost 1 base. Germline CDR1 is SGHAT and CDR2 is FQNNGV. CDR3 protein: CASSLRTGGTDTQYF. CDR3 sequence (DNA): TGTGCCAGCAGCCTCAGGACAGGGGGCACAGATACGCAGTATTTT.

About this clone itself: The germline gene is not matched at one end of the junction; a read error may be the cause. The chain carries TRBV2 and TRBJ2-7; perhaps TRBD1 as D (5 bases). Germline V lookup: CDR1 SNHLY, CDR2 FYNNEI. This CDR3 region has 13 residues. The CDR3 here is CASSLDTYYGQYF. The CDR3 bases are TGTGCCAGCAGTCTGGACACATACTACGGGCAGTACTTC.

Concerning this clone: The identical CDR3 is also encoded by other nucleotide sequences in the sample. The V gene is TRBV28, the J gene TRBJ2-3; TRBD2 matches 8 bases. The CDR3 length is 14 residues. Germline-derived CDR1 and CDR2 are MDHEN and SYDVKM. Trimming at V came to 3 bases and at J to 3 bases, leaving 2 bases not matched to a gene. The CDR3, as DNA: TGTGCCAGCAGTTTCGTAGCGGGAACAGATACGCAGTATTTT. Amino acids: CASSFVAGTDTQYF. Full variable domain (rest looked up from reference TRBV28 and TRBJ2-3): DVKVTQSSRYLVKRTGEKVFLECVQDMDHENMFWYRQDPGLGLRLIYFSYDVKMKEKGDIPEGYSVSREKKERFSLILESASTNQTSMYLCASSFVAGTDTQYFGPGTRLTVL.

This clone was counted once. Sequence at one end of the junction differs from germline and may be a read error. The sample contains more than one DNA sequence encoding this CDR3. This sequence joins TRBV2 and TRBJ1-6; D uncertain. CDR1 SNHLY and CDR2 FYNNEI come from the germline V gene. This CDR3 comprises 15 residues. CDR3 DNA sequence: TGCGCCAGCAGTGCTAACAGCATTCCGGGGTCACCCCTCCACTTT. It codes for CASSANSIPGSPLHF. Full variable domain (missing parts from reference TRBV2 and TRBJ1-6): EPEVTQTPSHQVTQMGQEVILRCVPISNHLYFYWYRQILGQKVEFLVSFYNNEISEKSEIFDDQFSVERPDGSNFTLKIRSTKLEDSAMYFCASSANSIPGSPLHFGNGTRLTVT.

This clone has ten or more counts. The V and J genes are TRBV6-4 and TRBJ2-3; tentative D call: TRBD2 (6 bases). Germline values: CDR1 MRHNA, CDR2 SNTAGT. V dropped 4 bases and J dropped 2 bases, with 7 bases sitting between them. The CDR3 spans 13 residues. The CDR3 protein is CASSAGDTDTQYF. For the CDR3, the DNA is TGTGCCAGCAGTGCGGGGGACACAGATACGCAGTATTTT.